A single sample gave rise to the 4 T cell receptor beta chains below, sequenced in a study of monozygotic twins with inflammatory bowel disease (dated by TCRdb to between 2018 and 2021). Libraries were built with 5' RACE. Sequencing used an Illumina HiSeq 2500. TCRdb reprocessed the reads and assigns one entry to each CDR3 protein sequence, leaving out DNA. The sample's clone listing holds over 120,000 distinct CDR3 sequences. The ten most abundant clones make up 0.95% to 1.5% of the sample. Sequenced: blood. Receptors were obtained from a human donor with ulcerative colitis or Crohn's disease, or a healthy co-twin of an affected twin (not recorded which).

The chain recombines TRBV5-1 with TRBJ1-3; without DNA, the TCRdb call of TRBD1 cannot be checked. The CDR3 length is 13 residues. The germline V gene has CDR1 SGHRS and CDR2 YFSETQ. CDR3 loop: CASSQRTGRTIYF.

J is TRBJ1-1 and V is TRBV7-3; TCRdb's assignment of TRBD1 cannot be checked, as there is no DNA. The CDR3 loop spans 16 amino acids. CDR1 is SGHTA and CDR2 is FQGTGA in the germline V gene. The CDR3 loop reads CASSPEGTGGETEAFF. The whole variable domain, filled in from reference TRBV7-3 and TRBJ1-1, reads GAGVSQTPSNKVTEKGKYVELRCDPISGHTALYWYRQSLGQGPEFLIYFQGTGAADDSGLPNDRFFAVRPEGSVSTLKIQRTERGDSAVYLCASSPEGTGGETEAFFGQGTRLTVV.

The CDR3 sequence: CASSQEGDYGTTYNEQFF. The chain joins TRBV4-3 to TRBJ2-1; TCRdb lists TRBD2, though no DNA is available to test this call. CDR3 size: 18 residues. From germline, CDR1 is LGHNA and CDR2 YSLEER.

The chain employs TRBV24-1 and TRBJ2-3; TCRdb indicates TRBD2, and absent DNA this call remains unverified. Germline-derived CDR1 and CDR2 are KGHDR and SFDVKD. The CDR3 is 15 amino acids. The chain's CDR3 is CATSELAGRTDTQYF.